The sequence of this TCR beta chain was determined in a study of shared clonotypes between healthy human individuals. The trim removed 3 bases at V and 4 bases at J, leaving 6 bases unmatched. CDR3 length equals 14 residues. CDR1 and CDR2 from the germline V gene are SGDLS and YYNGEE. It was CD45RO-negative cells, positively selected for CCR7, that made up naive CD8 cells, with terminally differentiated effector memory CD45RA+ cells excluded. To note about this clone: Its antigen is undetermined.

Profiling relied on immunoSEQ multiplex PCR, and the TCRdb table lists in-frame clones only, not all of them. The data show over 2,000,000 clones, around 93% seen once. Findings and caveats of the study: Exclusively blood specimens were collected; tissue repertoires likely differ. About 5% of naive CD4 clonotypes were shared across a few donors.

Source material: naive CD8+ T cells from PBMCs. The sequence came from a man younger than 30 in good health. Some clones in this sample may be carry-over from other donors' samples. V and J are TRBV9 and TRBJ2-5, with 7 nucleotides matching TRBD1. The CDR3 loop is CASSEAAGGETQYF. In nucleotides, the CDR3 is TGTGCCAGCAGCGAAGCGGCAGGGGGAGAGACCCAGTACTTC.